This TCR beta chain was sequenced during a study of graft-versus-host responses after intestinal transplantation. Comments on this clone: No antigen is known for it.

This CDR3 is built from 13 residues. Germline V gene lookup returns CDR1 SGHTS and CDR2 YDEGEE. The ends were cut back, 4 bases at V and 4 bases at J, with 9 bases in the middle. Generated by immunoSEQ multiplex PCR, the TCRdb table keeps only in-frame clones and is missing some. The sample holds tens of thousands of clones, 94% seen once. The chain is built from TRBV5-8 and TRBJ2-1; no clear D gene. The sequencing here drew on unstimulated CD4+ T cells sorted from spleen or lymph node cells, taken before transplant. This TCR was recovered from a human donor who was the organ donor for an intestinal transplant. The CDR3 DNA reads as TGTGCCAGCAGCCCCGGAACGTACAATGAGCAGTTCTTC. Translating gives CASSPGTYNEQFF. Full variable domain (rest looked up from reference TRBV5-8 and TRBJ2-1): EAGVTQSPTHLIKTRGQQATLRCSPISGHTSVYWYQQALGLGLQFLLWYDEGEERNRGNFPPRFSGRQFPNYSSELNVNALELEDSALYLCASSPGTYNEQFFGPGTRLTVL.